The present T cell receptor beta chain was sequenced within a study of identifying expanded T cells in peripheral blood. CDR1 LGHNA and CDR2 YNFKEQ come from the germline V gene. After removal of 3 bases from V and 4 bases from J, the junction contained 7 bases not matched to a gene. The CDR3 runs to 15 residues. Using immunoSEQ multiplex PCR, the repertoire was profiled, and TCRdb retains in-frame clones only, with some absent. The data show more than 45,000 clones, roughly 90% seen once. The rearrangement links TRBV4-2 to TRBJ1-2; 8 bases match TRBD1. The receptor's source is a person aged 18-70 years in good health. The material sequenced was blood. The CDR3 loop reads CASSHQAGGTYGYTF. The CDR3, as DNA: TGTGCCAGCAGCCATCAGGCAGGGGGCACCTATGGCTACACCTTC.